This T cell receptor beta chain comes out of a study of T cell responses to AZD1222 COVID-19 vaccine. General study findings and limits: Repertoires were collected only later (after the peak T cell response had occurred). Most donors were white British and more were female, and clonal diversity was possibly underestimated.

Per the germline V gene, CDR1 is SGHAT and CDR2 is FQNNGV. V was clipped by 3 bases and J by 2 bases, with 11 bases between them. The CDR3 contains 16 residues. Produced via immunoSEQ multiplex PCR; TCRdb's table is partial and in-frame only. The sample includes 95,000 to 150,000 clones, 80% to 95% seen only once; the top ten take about 7.5%. With respect to this clone: Its antigen remains unknown.

This chain links TRBV11-2 with TRBJ1-6; weak D call: TRBD1 (6 bases). The receptor comes from an adult who received the AZD1222 COVID-19 vaccine. The input for sequencing was peripheral blood, taken 28 days after the second AZD1222 dose. The CDR3 loop reads CASSFRRQAYNSPLHF. The DNA of the CDR3 is TGTGCCAGCAGCTTCCGGAGACAGGCCTATAATTCACCCCTCCACTTT. The variable domain in full, with the rest retrieved from reference TRBV11-2 and TRBJ1-6, is EAGVAQSPRYKIIEKRQSVAFWCNPISGHATLYWYQQILGQGPKLLIQFQNNGVVDDSQLPKDRFSAERLKGVDSTLKIQPAKLEDSAVYLCASSFRRQAYNSPLHFGNGTRLTVT.